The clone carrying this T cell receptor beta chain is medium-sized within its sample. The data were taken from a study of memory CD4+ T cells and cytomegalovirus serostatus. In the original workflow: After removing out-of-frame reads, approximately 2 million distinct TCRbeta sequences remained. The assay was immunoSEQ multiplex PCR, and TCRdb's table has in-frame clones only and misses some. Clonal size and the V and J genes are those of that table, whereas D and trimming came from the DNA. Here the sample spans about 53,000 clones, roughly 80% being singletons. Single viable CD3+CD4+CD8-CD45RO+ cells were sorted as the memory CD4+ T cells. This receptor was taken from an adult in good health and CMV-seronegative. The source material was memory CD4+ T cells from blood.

DNA for the CDR3: TGCGCCAGCGGAAGTCGTCATACTAGCGGGATTTTCTACGAGCAGTACTTC. Translation gives CASGSRHTSGIFYEQYF. The chain joins TRBV4-1 to TRBJ2-7; 10 nucleotides match TRBD2. The CDR3 spans 17 residues. Germline V gene lookup returns CDR1 MGHRA and CDR2 YSYEKL. V dropped 8 bases and J dropped 3; count of bases not matched to a gene: 16.